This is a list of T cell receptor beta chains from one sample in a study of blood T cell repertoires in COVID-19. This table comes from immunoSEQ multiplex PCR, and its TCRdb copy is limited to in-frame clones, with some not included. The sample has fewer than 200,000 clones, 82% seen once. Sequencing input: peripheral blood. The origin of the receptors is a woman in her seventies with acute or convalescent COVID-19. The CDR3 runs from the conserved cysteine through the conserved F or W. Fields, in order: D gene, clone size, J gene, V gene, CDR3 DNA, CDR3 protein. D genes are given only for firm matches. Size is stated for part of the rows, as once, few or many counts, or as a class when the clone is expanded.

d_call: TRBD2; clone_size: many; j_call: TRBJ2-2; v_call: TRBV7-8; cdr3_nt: TGTGCCAGCAGCCATAAACCACTAGCGGGGAACACCGGGGAGCTGTTTTTT; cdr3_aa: CASSHKPLAGNTGELFF
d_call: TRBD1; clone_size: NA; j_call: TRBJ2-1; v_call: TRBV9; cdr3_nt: TGTGCCAGCAGCATGACAGGGGTCCCTTACAATGAGCAGTTCTTC; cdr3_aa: CASSMTGVPYNEQFF
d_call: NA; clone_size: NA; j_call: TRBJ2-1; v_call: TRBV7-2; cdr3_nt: TGTGCCAGCAGCTTAGTCCTGGGGCTAGCGAATGAGCAGTTCTTC; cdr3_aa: CASSLVLGLANEQFF
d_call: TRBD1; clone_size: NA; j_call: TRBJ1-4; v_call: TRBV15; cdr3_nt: TGTGCCACCAGCAGAGATTATGGGACAGATGAAAAACTGTTTTTT; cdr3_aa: CATSRDYGTDEKLFF
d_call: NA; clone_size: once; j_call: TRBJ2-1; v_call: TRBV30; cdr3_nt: TGTGCCTTTATAGCGGACTTCTACAATGAGCAGTTCTTC; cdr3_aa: CAFIADFYNEQFF
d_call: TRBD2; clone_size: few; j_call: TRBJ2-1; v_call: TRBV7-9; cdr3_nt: TGTGCCAGCAGCCTAACGGGAGGGCTCTACAATGAGCAGTTCTTC; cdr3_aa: CASSLTGGLYNEQFF
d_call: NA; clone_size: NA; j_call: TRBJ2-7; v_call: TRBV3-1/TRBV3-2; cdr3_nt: TGTGCCAGCAGCCCGGACAGATCTCAGCAGTACTTC; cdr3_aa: CASSPDRSQQYF
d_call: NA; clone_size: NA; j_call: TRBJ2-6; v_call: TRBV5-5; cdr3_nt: TGTGCCAGCAGCTTGGGCCCAGGCCTATTGGGGGCCAACGTCCTGACTTTC; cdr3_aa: CASSLGPGLLGANVLTF
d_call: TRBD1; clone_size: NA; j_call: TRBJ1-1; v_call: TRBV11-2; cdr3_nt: TGTGCCAGCAGCTTGGGGACAGGAGGTGGATCTGAAGCTTTCTTT; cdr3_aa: CASSLGTGGGSEAFF
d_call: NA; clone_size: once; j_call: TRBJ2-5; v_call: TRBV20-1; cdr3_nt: TGCAGTGCTCCAGTCCAAGAGACCCAGTACTTC; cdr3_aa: CSAPVQETQYF
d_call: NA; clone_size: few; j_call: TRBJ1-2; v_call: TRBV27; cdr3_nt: TGTGCCAGCACCCCGAGGGGGAAAGGGTATGGCTACACCTTC; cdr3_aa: CASTPRGKGYGYTF
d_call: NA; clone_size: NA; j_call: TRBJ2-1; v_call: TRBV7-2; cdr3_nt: TGTGCCAGCAGCGCCGGGACTTCTGCTTACAATGAGCAGTTCTTC; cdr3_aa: CASSAGTSAYNEQFF
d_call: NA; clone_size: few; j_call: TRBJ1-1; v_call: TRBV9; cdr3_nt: TGTGCCAGCAGCGACCAACTAGGGGGCACTGAAGCTTTCTTT; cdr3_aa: CASSDQLGGTEAFF
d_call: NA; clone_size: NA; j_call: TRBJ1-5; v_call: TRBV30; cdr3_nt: TGTGCCTGGGCCCCTGGAGAGGAACAGCCCCAGCATTTT; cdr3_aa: CAWAPGEEQPQHF
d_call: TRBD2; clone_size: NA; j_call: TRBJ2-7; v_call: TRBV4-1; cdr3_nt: TGCGCCAGCAGCCATAATAGCGGGACTACCTACGAGCAGTACTTC; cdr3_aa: CASSHNSGTTYEQYF
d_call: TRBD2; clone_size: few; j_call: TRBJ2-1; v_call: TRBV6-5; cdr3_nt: TGTGCCAGCACCACCGGACTAGCGGGGGACAATGAGCAGTTCTTC; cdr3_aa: CASTTGLAGDNEQFF
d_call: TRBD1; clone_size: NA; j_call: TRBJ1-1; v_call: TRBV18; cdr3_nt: TGTGCCAGCTCACCATCTCAGGGGGTCATTGAAGCTTTCTTT; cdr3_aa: CASSPSQGVIEAFF
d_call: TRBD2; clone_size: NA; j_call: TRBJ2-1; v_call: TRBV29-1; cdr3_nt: TGCAGCTCCCTCCTGGGCGGGAGGGTATACAATGAGCAGTTCTTC; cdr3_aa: CSSLLGGRVYNEQFF
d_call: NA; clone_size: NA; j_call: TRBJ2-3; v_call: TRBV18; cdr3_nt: TGTGCCAGCTCACGTAACACAGGGAACCAAGCGTATTTT; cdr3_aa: CASSRNTGNQAYF
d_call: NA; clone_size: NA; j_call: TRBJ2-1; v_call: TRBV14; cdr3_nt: TGTGCCAGCAGCCAAGTGACGGGAGAGCAGTTCTTC; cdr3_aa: CASSQVTGEQFF
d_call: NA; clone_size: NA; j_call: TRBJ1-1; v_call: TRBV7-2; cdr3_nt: TGTGCCAGCAGCTTAAATAGGCGGGACACTGAAGCTTTCTTT; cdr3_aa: CASSLNRRDTEAFF
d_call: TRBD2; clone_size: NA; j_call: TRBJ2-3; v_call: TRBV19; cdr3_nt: TGTGCCAGTAGTATCCGGACTAGCGGCGCAGATACGCAGTATTTT; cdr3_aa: CASSIRTSGADTQYF
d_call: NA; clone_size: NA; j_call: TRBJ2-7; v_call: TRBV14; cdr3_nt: TGTGCCTGCGGGGCCATCCCTAGAGAGCAGTACTTC; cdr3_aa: CACGAIPREQYF
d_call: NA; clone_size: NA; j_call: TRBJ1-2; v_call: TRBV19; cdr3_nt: TGTGCCAGTAGTCCCCGCGAGGCCCCTAGTGGCTACACCTTC; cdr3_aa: CASSPREAPSGYTF
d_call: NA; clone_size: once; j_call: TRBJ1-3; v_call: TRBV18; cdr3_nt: TGTGCCAGCTCACCACAAGCGCCGACCTCTGGAAACACCATATATTTT; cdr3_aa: CASSPQAPTSGNTIYF
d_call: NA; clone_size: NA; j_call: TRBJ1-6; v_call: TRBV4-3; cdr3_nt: TGCGCCAGCAGCCAAGCCTCCTCGAGGGTTGGGAATTCACCCCTCCACTTT; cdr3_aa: CASSQASSRVGNSPLHF
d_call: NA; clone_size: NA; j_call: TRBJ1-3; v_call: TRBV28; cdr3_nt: TGTGCCAGCAGTCAAGAGATCGGAAACACCATATATTTT; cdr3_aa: CASSQEIGNTIYF
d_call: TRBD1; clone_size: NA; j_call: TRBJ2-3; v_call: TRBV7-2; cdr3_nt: TGTGCCAGCAGCCCCCCGTCGGCAGGGGGCATTCTTAGTACAGATACGCAGTATTTT; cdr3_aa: CASSPPSAGGILSTDTQYF
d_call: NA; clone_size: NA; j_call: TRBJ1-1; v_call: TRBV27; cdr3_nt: TGTGCCAGCAGTTTAAGGAGGGCGGCCACTTCCTTGAACACTGAAGCTTTCTTT; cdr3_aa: CASSLRRAATSLNTEAFF
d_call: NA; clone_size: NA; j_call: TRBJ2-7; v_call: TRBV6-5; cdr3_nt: TGTGCCAGCAGTTACAGAGGGTTCTCCACCACCTACGAGCAGTACTTC; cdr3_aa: CASSYRGFSTTYEQYF
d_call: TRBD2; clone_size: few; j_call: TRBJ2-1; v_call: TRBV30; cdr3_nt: TGTGCCTGGAGTTACCCCCCGGGAAGGACTAGCTTTTACAATGAGCAGTTCTTC; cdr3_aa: CAWSYPPGRTSFYNEQFF
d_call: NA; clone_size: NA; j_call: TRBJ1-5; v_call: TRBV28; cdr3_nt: TGTGCCAGCAGCTCTCGGTGGGAGGGCGTAAGGCAGCCCCAGCATTTT; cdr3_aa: CASSSRWEGVRQPQHF
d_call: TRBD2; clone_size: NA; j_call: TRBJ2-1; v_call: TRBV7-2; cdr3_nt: TGTGCCAGCAGCTCAAGACTAGCGGGGGGAGGACGGGAGCAGTTCTTC; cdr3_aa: CASSSRLAGGGREQFF
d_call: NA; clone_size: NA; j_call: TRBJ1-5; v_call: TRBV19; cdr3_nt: TGTGCCAGTAGTATCGAGGCTTCAGGGAACCATCAGCCCCAGCATTTT; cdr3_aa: CASSIEASGNHQPQHF
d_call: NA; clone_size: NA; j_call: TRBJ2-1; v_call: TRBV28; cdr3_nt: TGTGCCAGCAGTCTTTACAATGAGCAGTTCTTC; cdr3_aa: CASSLYNEQFF
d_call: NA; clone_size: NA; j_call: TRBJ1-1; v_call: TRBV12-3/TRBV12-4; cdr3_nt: TGTGCCAGCAGTCGGGGGTACACTGAAGCTTTCTTT; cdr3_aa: CASSRGYTEAFF
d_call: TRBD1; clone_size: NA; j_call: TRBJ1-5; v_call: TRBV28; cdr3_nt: TGTGCCAGCAGACGACAGGGGAATCAGCCCCAGCATTTT; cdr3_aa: CASRRQGNQPQHF
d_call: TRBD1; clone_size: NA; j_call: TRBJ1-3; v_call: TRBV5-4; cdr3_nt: TGTGCCAGCAGCTTGGACAGGGGAGACACCATATATTTT; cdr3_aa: CASSLDRGDTIYF
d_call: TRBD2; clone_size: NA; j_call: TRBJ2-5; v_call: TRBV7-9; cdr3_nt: TGTGCCAGCAGCCCCAGACTAGCGTATTACCAAGAGACCCAGTACTTC; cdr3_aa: CASSPRLAYYQETQYF
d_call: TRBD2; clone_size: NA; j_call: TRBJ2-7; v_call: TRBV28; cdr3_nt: TGTGCCAGCGATGCGATGGGGACTAGCGGGGGGAGATACGAGCAGTACTTC; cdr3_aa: CASDAMGTSGGRYEQYF
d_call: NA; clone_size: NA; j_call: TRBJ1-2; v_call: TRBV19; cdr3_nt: TGTGCCAGTAGCCTGTTACAGGGTCAAGGTGGCTACACCTTC; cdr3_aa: CASSLLQGQGGYTF
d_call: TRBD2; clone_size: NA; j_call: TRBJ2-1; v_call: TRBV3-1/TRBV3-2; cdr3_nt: TGTGCCAGCAGCCAGAGGACTAGCGGGAGACCTGAGCAGTTCTTC; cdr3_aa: CASSQRTSGRPEQFF
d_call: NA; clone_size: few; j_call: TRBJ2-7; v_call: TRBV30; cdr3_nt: TGTGCCTGGAGTGCCCTAAGGACATATAGCGAGCAGTACTTC; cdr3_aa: CAWSALRTYSEQYF
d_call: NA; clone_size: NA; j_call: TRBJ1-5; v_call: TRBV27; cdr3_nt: TGTGCCAGCAGTTTATGGGGAGACGGAAATCAGCCCCAGCATTTT; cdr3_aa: CASSLWGDGNQPQHF
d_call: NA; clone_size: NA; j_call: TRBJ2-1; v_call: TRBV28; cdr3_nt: TGTGCCAGCAGCCCAGCGGACCTTCGCAATGAGCAGTTCTTC; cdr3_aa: CASSPADLRNEQFF
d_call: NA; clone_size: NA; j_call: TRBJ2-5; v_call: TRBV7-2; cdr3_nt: TGTGCCAGCAGCCCAGGCGGGCTAGCTGAGACCCAGTACTTC; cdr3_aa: CASSPGGLAETQYF
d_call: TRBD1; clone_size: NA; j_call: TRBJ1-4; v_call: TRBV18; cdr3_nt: TGTGCCAGCTCACCACTGGGACAGCCTGAAAAACTGTTTTTT; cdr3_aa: CASSPLGQPEKLFF
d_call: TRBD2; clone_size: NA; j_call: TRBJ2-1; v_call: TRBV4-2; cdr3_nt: TGTGCCAGCAGCCAAGATACGGCTAGCGGGGGCAATGAGCAGTTCTTC; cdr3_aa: CASSQDTASGGNEQFF
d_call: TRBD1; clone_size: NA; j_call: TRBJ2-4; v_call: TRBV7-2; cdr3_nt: TGTGCCAGCACCGGAAAACAGGGGGCGTTAGAACTGAAAAACATTCAGTACTTC; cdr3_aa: CASTGKQGALELKNIQYF
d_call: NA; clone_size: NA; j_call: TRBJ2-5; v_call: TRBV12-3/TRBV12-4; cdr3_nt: TGTGCCAGCAGTTTACAGCAAGAGACCCAGTACTTC; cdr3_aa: CASSLQQETQYF
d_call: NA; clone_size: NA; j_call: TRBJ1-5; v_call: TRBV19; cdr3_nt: TGTGCCAGTAGTATCGGGACATCTAGCAATCAGCCCCAGCATTTT; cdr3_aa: CASSIGTSSNQPQHF
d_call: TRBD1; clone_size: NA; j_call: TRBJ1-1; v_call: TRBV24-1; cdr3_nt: TGTGCCACCCAAGGACAGGGGGCCACTGAAGCTTTCTTT; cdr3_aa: CATQGQGATEAFF